This T cell receptor (beta chain) derives from a study of blood T cell repertoires in COVID-19. Study-level information: The cDNA or gDNA used as material had been derived from T cells, B-cell-depleted T cells, or PBMCs.

It was during active infection that Seattle patients were enrolled and then longitudinally followed. The protocol was immunoSEQ multiplex PCR, while the TCRdb copy is restricted to in-frame clones and leaves out a portion. The sample contains approximately 350,000 clones, roughly 90% of which appear only once. This CDR3 region has 16 residues. Germline V gene sequence: CDR1 SNHLY, CDR2 FYNNEI. Trimming at V came to 5 bases and at J to 5 bases, leaving 11 bases not matched to a gene. Sequencing used peripheral blood. The receptor was isolated from a woman in her thirties with COVID-19, enrolled during active disease. The V gene is TRBV2, the J gene TRBJ2-5; TRBD1 aligns across 10 bases. CDR3 protein: CASSYTGTGAGETQYF. The CDR3, as DNA: TGTGCCAGCAGTTATACCGGGACAGGGGCGGGGGAGACCCAGTACTTC.